This T cell receptor (beta chain) came from a study of blood T cells in healthy people across ages. Study-level findings and limits: TCR beta diversity correlated strongly with naive T cell percentage. With age, beta diversity per million T cells declined roughly linearly, significantly by approximately 41.

In regard to this clonotype: The antigen remains undetermined. One junction end disagrees with the germline gene, perhaps due to a read error.

For the second PCR, which ran for roughly 6 to 12 cycles, a sample-barcoded 5' primer and a J-beta primer mix were used. One entry per CDR3 protein results from TCRdb running MiXCR on the 5' RACE reads. This table holds approximately 780,000 distinct CDR3 sequences, approximately 24% found once. The CDR3 has 15 amino acids. CDR1 and CDR2 from the germline V gene are MDHEN and SYDVKM. These data were likewise used in another study, on T cells of mothers and their children. That work contributes: Detection of persistent microchimeric T cell clones did not occur.

The sequencing sample was made of blood. This TCR was recovered from a boy younger than 18 in good health. The chain has TRBV28 and TRBJ1-1, with a tentative D call TRBD1 (6 bases). CDR3 region: CATSLVARGNTEAFF. The CDR3 nucleotides are TGTGCCACCAGTTTGGTGGCCAGGGGCAACACTGAAGCTTTCTTT.